This TCR beta chain stems from a study of cytotoxic CD8 clonotypes in ibrutinib-treated CLL. Study-wide findings and caveats: Under treatment, the uncommon public clonotypes either contracted or remained stable.

With cryopreserved PBMCs as the source, roughly 2 micrograms of genomic DNA went to TCR beta libraries. This table comes from immunoSEQ multiplex PCR, and its TCRdb copy is limited to in-frame clones, with some not included. This sample carries over 200,000 clones, over 65% of them seen once, and the ten largest clones take approximately 6%. Between the trimmed V and J ends, which lost 6 bases and 11 bases, there was a span of 16 bases. This CDR3 is 12 amino acids long. Per germline, CDR1 MGHRA and CDR2 YSYEKL. Worth noting for this clone: The antigen is unknown.

This chain uses TRBV4-1 with TRBJ1-1, with D perhaps matching TRBD1 (6 bases). The receptor was isolated from a human donor with chronic lymphocytic leukemia. The sample in question was PBMCs, obtained after 12 months of ibrutinib treatment. The CDR3 protein is CASRVPGEMAFF. Written as DNA, the CDR3 is TGCGCCAGCAGAGTACCAGGGGAGATGGCTTTCTTT.